These 3 T cell receptor beta chains share one sample of origin, sequenced in a study of vaccination effects on CD4 cells after COVID-19. Which antigens these TCRs recognize remains unknown. Investigators separated out CD4+ T cells once approximately 11 days of culture had passed. A PCR test confirmed that the person had SARS-CoV-2 infection between March and December 2020. Two doses of BNT162b2 or mRNA-1273 vaccine were administered to participants. The table came from immunoSEQ multiplex PCR; TCRdb's copy has only in-frame clones and leaves some out. The sample has 45,000 to 55,000 clones; about 76% are singletons. Material: CD4+ T cells from PBMCs cultured without peptide, obtained after COVID-19 vaccination. Receptors were obtained from a human donor who had a prior SARS-CoV-2 infection.

V is TRBV19 and J is TRBJ2-4; D may be TRBD1 or TRBD2 (7 bases each). Germline V lookup: CDR1 LNHDA, CDR2 SQIVND (reference sequence). V lost 1 base and J 0 bases, leaving 13 bases between the germline ends. This CDR3 is 17 amino acids long. In DNA form, the CDR3 reads TGTGCCAGTAGTATAGGGGAGGGACAGTCAGCCAAAAACATTCAGTACTTC. Its protein is CASSIGEGQSAKNIQYF.

The rearrangement joins TRBV11-2 to TRBJ1-3; no firm D call. Germline loops: CDR1 SGHAT, CDR2 FQNNGV. The length of the CDR3 is 15 residues. Trimming shortened V by 5 bases and J by 3 bases, and 14 bases separated the two germline ends. In nucleotides, the CDR3 is TGTGCCAGCAGCCTGACGGGTGGAGGTGGAAACACCATATATTTT. It encodes CASSLTGGGGNTIYF.

The gene calls are TRBV30 and TRBJ2-5; TRBD2 matches 14 bases. V was pared by 2 bases and J by 5 bases, with 10 bases of the junction left unmatched. The CDR3 length is 17 residues. In germline, CDR1 is GTSNPN, CDR2 SVGIG (reference sequence). The CDR3 bases are TGTGCCTGGAGTTCCACGAGGACTAGCGGGGGGCTTGAGACCCAGTACTTC. Protein product: CAWSSTRTSGGLETQYF.